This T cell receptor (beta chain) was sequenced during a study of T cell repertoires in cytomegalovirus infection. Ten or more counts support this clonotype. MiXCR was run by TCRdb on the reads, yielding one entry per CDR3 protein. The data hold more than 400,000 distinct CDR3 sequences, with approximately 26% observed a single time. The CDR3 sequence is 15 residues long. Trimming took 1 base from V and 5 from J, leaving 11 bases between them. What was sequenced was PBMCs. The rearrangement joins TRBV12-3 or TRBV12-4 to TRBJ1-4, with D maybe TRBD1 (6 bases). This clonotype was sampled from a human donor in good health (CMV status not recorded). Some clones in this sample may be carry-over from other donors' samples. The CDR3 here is CASSLVSGANEKLFF. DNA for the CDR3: TGTGCCAGCAGTTTAGTTTCGGGGGCAAATGAAAAACTGTTTTTT.